Detailed here is one TCR beta chain. This CDR3 comprises 15 residues. Looked up from germline, CDR1 is MNHEY and CDR2 is SMNVEV (reference sequence). Unmatched junction bases numbered 7, after V lost 4 bases and J lost 8 bases. The data belong to a study of T cell changes during pregnancy in multiple sclerosis. Only in-frame clones appear in the TCRdb table, and some are missing; sequencing was by immunoSEQ multiplex PCR. The table shows around 130,000 clones, with around 95% occurring only once. The source material was peripheral blood, sampled after pregnancy. V gene TRBV27 combines with J gene TRBJ2-1; 11 bases agree with TRBD1. This TCR was sampled from a female donor with multiple sclerosis, enrolled in a pregnancy study. Here the CDR3 reads CASSSRTGGLYEQFF. CDR3 DNA sequence: TGTGCCAGCAGTTCCAGGACAGGGGGCTTATATGAGCAGTTCTTC.